A single sample is the source of the 24 T cell receptor beta chains below, sequenced in a study of OX40 agonist ivuxolimab in advanced cancers. Sequencing was performed with immunoSEQ multiplex PCR; in TCRdb, only in-frame clones are kept and a portion is missing. This sample has about 80,000 clones, with around 90% found just once. The starting material was CD4+ or CD8+ T cells sorted from blood, obtained in a trial of the OX40 agonist ivuxolimab. These receptors came from an adult with an advanced solid tumor such as melanoma, head and neck, liver or kidney cancer.

The chain combines TRBV28 with TRBJ2-2; D may match TRBD1 or TRBD2 (5 bases each). The V gene's germline CDR1 is MDHEN and CDR2 SYDVKM. The V gene lost 8 bases and the J gene lost 3 bases, with 10 bases spanning the gap. There are 13 residues in the CDR3. The CDR3 DNA reads as TGTGCCAGCGAGGGGAGTGACACCGGGGAGCTGTTTTTT. Protein product: CASEGSDTGELFF.

The rearrangement links TRBV5-5 to TRBJ2-7; no clear D gene. The V end lost 3 bases, the J end lost 2 bases, and 3 bases lay between the germline ends. Germline V gene lookup returns CDR1 SGHKS and CDR2 YYEKEE (reference sequence). The CDR3 sequence is 11 residues long. In DNA form, the CDR3 reads TGTGCCAGCAGCTACACCTACGAGCAGTACTTC. It encodes CASSYTYEQYF.

The chain carries TRBV14 and TRBJ2-5, with D perhaps assigned TRBD1 or TRBD2 (5 bases each). The CDR3 spans 17 residues. Germline CDR1 and CDR2: SGHDN and FVKESK. V lost 0 bases and J 1 base, leaving 15 bases between the germline ends. The CDR3 DNA sequence: TGTGCCAGCAGCCAAGATATGGGGGTGAATCTCCAAGAGACCCAGTACTTC. The encoded protein is CASSQDMGVNLQETQYF.

V and J are TRBV28 and TRBJ2-5, with TRBD2 matching over 10 bases. Trimming at V came to 4 bases and at J to 2 bases, leaving 10 bases not matched to a gene. CDR3 length: 17 residues. Germline-derived CDR1 and CDR2 are MDHEN and SYDVKM. CDR3 DNA: TGTGCCAGCAGTTACTCACGACGGACTAGCGGACAAGAGACCCAGTACTTC. Its protein product is CASSYSRRTSGQETQYF.

This rearrangement joins TRBV19 to TRBJ2-2, with 13 bases identical to TRBD2. From germline, CDR1 is LNHDA and CDR2 SQIVND (reference sequence). The CDR3 consists of 18 residues. With 7 bases clipped from V and 0 bases from J, the junction kept 8 bases outside the gene matches. CDR3 nucleotide sequence: TGTGCCAGTAAAAGGACTAGCGGGAGAGTCGCGAACACCGGGGAGCTGTTTTTT. Protein product: CASKRTSGRVANTGELFF.

The chain employs TRBV27 and TRBJ1-1; D is undetermined. This CDR3 contains 15 residues. Between the trimmed V and J ends, which lost 5 bases and 3 bases, there was a span of 16 bases. Germline V CDR1 and CDR2: MNHEY, SMNVEV (reference sequence). The CDR3 here is CASSPPQRGDTEAFF. CDR3 coding DNA: TGTGCCAGCAGTCCCCCTCAGCGTGGGGACACTGAAGCTTTCTTT.

The chain recombines TRBV6-5 with TRBJ2-7; TRBD2 aligns across 13 bases. With V trimmed by 6 bases and J by 3 bases, 2 bases remained unmatched. Germline values: CDR1 MNHEY, CDR2 SVGAGI. The CDR3 contains 14 residues. CDR3 amino acids: CASSRTSGSYEQYF. The CDR3 DNA is TGTGCCAGCAGCCGGACTAGCGGGAGCTACGAGCAGTACTTC.

The chain combines TRBV5-6 with TRBJ1-6; D remains ambiguous. The CDR3 covers 16 residues. With 3 bases removed from V and 7 bases from J, the gap between germline ends came to 17 bases. Germline V CDR1 and CDR2: SGHDT, YYEEEE. The chain's CDR3 is CASSWGGHSRNSPLHF. In DNA, the CDR3 is TGTGCCAGCAGCTGGGGTGGGCACTCGCGCAATTCACCCCTCCACTTT.

This chain links TRBV4-1 with TRBJ1-3; the match to TRBD1 covers 8 bases. The germline gives CDR1 MGHRA, CDR2 YSYEKL. The CDR3 is 17 amino acids. Trimming took 0 bases from V and 0 from J; bases not matched to a gene: 4. CDR3 protein: CASSQEGTGLSGNTIYF. The CDR3 nucleotides are TGCGCCAGCAGCCAAGAAGGGACAGGACTCTCTGGAAACACCATATATTTT.

Only one count was recorded for this clone. The CDR3 sequence is CASSQGRTSTDTQYF. CDR3 sequence (DNA): TGTGCCAGCAGCCAGGGACGAACAAGCACAGATACGCAGTATTTT. The rearrangement uses TRBV16 and TRBJ2-3; TRBD1 or TRBD2 may be the D gene (5 bases each). The CDR3 spans 15 residues. The germline CDR1 and CDR2 sequences are KGHSY and FQNENV. The ends were cut back, 3 bases at V and 0 bases at J, with 10 bases in the middle.

The chain employs TRBV12-2 and TRBJ1-2; the listed D gene, TRBD1, was not tested against the DNA. TRBV12-2 is termed a pseudogene. The CDR3 is 15 amino acids. The CDR3 sequence: CASRPYRGGYYGYTF. The CDR3 coding sequence is TGTGCAAGTCGCCCCTACAGGGGCGGTTACTATGGCTACACCTTC.

The chain is built from TRBV19 and TRBJ1-2; the D gene is possibly TRBD1 (5 bases). The germline V gene has CDR1 LNHDA and CDR2 SQIVND (reference sequence). Trimming shortened V by 9 bases and J by 4 bases, and 21 bases separated the two germline ends. CDR3 length: 15 amino acids. The CDR3 DNA is TGTGCCAGCCGGGACTCCGACGGAATTGGCTATGGCTACACCTTC. It translates to CASRDSDGIGYGYTF. The full variable domain, its missing parts supplied by reference TRBV19 and TRBJ1-2, is DGGITQSPKYLFRKEGQNVTLSCEQNLNHDAMYWYRQDPGQGLRLIYYSQIVNDFQKGDIAEGYSVSREKKESFPLTVTSAQKNPTAFYLCASRDSDGIGYGYTFGSGTRLTVV.

This chain connects TRBV29-1 to TRBJ2-7; 7 positions agree with TRBD1. The CDR3 has 12 amino acids. With 6 bases clipped from V and 0 bases from J, the junction kept 2 bases outside the gene matches. Germline V gene data show CDR1 as SQVTM and CDR2 as ANQGSEA. CDR3 DNA: TGCAGCGTCACAGGGGCCTCCTACGAGCAGTACTTC. Translation: CSVTGASYEQYF.

About this clone: One end of the junction is discordant with germline, which a read error may explain. This chain connects TRBV6-6 to TRBJ2-7; 8 bases are a match to TRBD1. The germline gives CDR1 MNHNY, CDR2 SVGAGI (reference sequence). The CDR3 has 15 amino acids. As DNA, the CDR3 is TGTGCCAGCAGTAACTCAGGGGGCGCCCAGTACGAGCAGTACTTC. Translating it yields CASSNSGGAQYEQYF.

V and J are TRBV2 and TRBJ1-4; no clear D gene. Germline CDR1 reads SNHLY; CDR2 reads FYNNEI. The V end lost 3 bases, the J end lost 4 bases, and 9 bases lay between the germline ends. The CDR3 has 14 amino acids. The CDR3 nucleotides are TGTGCCAGCAGTGACGCAGTACTTAATGAAAAACTGTTTTTT. The encoded protein is CASSDAVLNEKLFF.

The chain combines TRBV5-4 with TRBJ2-5, with 10 nucleotides matching TRBD1. Germline trimming cut 4 bases from V and 5 bases from J; bases unmatched to any gene: 5. The CDR3 sequence is 14 residues long. Germline lookup yields CDR1 SGHNT and CDR2 YYREEE (reference sequence). DNA of the CDR3: TGTGCCAGCAGCGTGGGACAGGGGAGGGAGACCCAGTACTTC. This encodes CASSVGQGRETQYF.

V is TRBV2 and J is TRBJ2-2; maybe TRBD1 (5 bases). Germline lookup yields CDR1 SNHLY and CDR2 FYNNEI. V was clipped by 7 bases and J by 2 bases, with 11 bases between them. The CDR3 loop spans 14 amino acids. The CDR3 DNA sequence: TGTGCCAGCAACTCACAGGCTAACACCGGGGAGCTGTTTTTT. It encodes CASNSQANTGELFF.

The gene calls are TRBV5-1 and TRBJ1-2, with D possibly matching TRBD1 (5 bases). The CDR3 sequence is 13 residues long. Germline CDR1 reads SGHRS; CDR2 reads YFSETQ. Trimming removed 3 bases from V and 7 bases from J, with 13 bases in between. This chain's CDR3 is CASSSSVGTGYTF. CDR3 DNA: TGCGCCAGCAGCTCCAGTGTAGGGACTGGCTACACCTTC.

The chain employs TRBV7-9 and TRBJ2-7; D call uncertain. Trimming pared 2 bases from V and 0 bases from J, leaving 23 bases between. The CDR3 sequence is 19 residues long. Per germline, CDR1 SEHNR and CDR2 FQNEAQ (reference sequence). Here the CDR3 DNA reads TGTGCCAGCAGCTTAACAGCGAGGTACCGGGTAAATAACTCCTACGAGCAGTACTTC. It specifies CASSLTARYRVNNSYEQYF.

The chain uses TRBV28 and TRBJ2-3; D possibly corresponds to TRBD2 (5 bases). CDR3 size: 19 residues. Germline-derived CDR1 and CDR2 are MDHEN and SYDVKM. Between the trimmed V and J ends, which lost 0 bases and 4 bases, there was a span of 23 bases. The CDR3 loop is CASSLWALRAGEIPDTQYF. CDR3 in DNA: TGTGCCAGCAGTTTATGGGCCCTACGGGCCGGGGAAATCCCAGATACGCAGTATTTT.

V gene TRBV27 combines with J gene TRBJ2-7; D gene unclear. Per the germline V gene, CDR1 is MNHEY and CDR2 is SMNVEV (reference sequence). This CDR3 is 13 amino acids long. The V gene lost 5 bases and the J gene lost 2 bases, with 10 bases spanning the gap. Written as DNA, the CDR3 is TGTGCCAGCAGTCCTCTACCCACCTACGAGCAGTACTTC. It translates to CASSPLPTYEQYF.

This clone has a single count. This chain joins TRBV27 and TRBJ2-3; 9 bases agree with TRBD2. With 7 bases clipped from V and 4 bases from J, the junction kept 12 bases outside the gene matches. The CDR3 length is 16 residues. The germline CDR1 and CDR2 sequences are MNHEY and SMNVEV (reference sequence). CDR3 DNA sequence: TGTGCCAGCAAAGTGCAACGCGGGAGGGCCGCAGATACGCAGTATTTT. Amino acid sequence: CASKVQRGRAADTQYF.

The V and J genes are TRBV4-2 and TRBJ2-5, with TRBD2 identical over 9 bases. This CDR3 spans 15 amino acids. Germline V gives CDR1 LGHNA, CDR2 YNFKEQ. With 4 bases clipped from V and 3 bases from J, the junction kept 6 bases outside the gene matches. The DNA for the CDR3 is TGTGCCAGCAGCCCTGAACAGCGGGGGGAAGAGACCCAGTACTTC. Amino acid sequence: CASSPEQRGEETQYF.

This clone appeared a single time. The CDR3 spells CASSLSAGTLSSYEQYF. The CDR3 DNA sequence: TGTGCCAGCAGCTTATCAGCAGGGACCCTAAGCTCCTACGAGCAGTACTTC. J is TRBJ2-7 and V is TRBV7-8; D possibly uses TRBD1 or TRBD2 (5 bases each). With 2 bases removed from V and 0 bases from J, the gap between germline ends came to 17 bases. The CDR3 is made up of 17 amino acids. From germline, CDR1 is SGHVS and CDR2 FQNEAQ.